This TCR beta chain was sequenced in a study of response to subunit inactivated influenza vaccine. Whole-study results and caveats: The authors put forward the suggestion that each seasonal influenza vaccination may bring in only a limited number of new T cells.

TCRdb recomputed calls from the RT-PCR reads with MiXCR, one row per CDR3 protein. The data hold around 470,000 distinct CDR3 sequences, with around 7.7% observed a single time. This clonotype was found a few times. Its antigen is not known. The CDR3 is made up of 16 amino acids. Trimming cost V 1 base and J 9 bases, with 20 bases left between them. Germline CDR1 reads SGHTA; CDR2 reads FQGNSA. Sequenced material: PBMCs from blood, taken around 25 months after vaccination. The clonotype originates from a man aged 45 to 75 who received an inactivated influenza vaccine. This chain uses TRBV7-2 with TRBJ2-3, with D possibly being TRBD2 (7 bases). CDR3 nucleotide sequence: TGTGCCAGCAGCTTAGAGGGGGGGCTAGGTGGTTCGACGCAGTATTTT. Its protein is CASSLEGGLGGSTQYF. The complete variable domain, with remaining parts taken from reference TRBV7-2 and TRBJ2-3, reads GAGVSQSPSNKVTEKGKDVELRCDPISGHTALYWYRQSLGQGLEFLIYFQGNSAPDKSGLPSDRFSAERTGGSVSTLTIQRTQQEDSAVYLCASSLEGGLGGSTQYFGPGTRLTVL.